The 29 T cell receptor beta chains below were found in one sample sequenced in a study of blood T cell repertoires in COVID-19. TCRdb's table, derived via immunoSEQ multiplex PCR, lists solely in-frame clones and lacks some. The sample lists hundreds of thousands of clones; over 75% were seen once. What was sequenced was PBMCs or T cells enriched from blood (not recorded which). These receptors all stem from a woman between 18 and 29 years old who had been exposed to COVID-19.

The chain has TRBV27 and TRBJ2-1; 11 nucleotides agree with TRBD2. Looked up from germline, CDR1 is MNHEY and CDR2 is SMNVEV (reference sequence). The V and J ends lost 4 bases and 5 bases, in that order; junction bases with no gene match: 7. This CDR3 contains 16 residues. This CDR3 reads CASSSLGTSGHNEQFF. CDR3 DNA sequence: TGTGCCAGCAGTTCCCTAGGGACTAGCGGCCACAATGAGCAGTTCTTC.

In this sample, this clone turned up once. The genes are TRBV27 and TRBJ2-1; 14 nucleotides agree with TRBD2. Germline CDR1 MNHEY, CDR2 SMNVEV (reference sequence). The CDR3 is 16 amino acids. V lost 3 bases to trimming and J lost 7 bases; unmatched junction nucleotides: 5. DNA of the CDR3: TGTGCCAGCAGTTTTGGACTAGCGGGAGGATGGAATGAGCAGTTCTTC. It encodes CASSFGLAGGWNEQFF.

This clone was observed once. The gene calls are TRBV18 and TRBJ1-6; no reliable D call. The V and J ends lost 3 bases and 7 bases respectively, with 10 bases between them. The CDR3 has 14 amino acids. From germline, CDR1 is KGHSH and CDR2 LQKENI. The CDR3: CASSPELLNSPLHF. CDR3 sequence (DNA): TGTGCCAGCTCACCCGAGTTATTAAATTCACCCCTCCACTTT.

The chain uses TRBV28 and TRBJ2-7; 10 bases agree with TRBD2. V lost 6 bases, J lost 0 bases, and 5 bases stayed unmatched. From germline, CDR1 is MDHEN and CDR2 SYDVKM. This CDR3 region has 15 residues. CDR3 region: CASREPSGSSYEQYF. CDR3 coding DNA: TGTGCCAGCAGAGAACCTAGCGGGAGCTCCTACGAGCAGTACTTC.

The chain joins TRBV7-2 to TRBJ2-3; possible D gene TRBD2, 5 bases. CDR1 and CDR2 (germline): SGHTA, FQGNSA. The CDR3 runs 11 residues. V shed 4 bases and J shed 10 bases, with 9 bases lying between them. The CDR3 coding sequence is TGTGCCAGCAGCTCGGGGTCGGCGCAGTATTTT. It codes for CASSSGSAQYF.

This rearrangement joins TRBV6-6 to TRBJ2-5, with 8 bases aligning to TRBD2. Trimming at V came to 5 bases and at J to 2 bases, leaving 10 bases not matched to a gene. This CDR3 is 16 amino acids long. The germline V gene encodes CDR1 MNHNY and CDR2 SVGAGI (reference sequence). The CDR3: CASSPLAGGVQETQYF. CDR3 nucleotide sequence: TGTGCCAGCAGTCCCCTTGCGGGGGGCGTACAAGAGACCCAGTACTTC.

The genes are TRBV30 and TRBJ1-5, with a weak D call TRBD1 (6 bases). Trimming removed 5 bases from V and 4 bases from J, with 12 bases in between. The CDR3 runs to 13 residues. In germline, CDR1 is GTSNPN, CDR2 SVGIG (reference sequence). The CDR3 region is CAWELGGNQPQHF. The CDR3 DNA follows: TGTGCCTGGGAATTAGGGGGAAATCAGCCCCAGCATTTT.

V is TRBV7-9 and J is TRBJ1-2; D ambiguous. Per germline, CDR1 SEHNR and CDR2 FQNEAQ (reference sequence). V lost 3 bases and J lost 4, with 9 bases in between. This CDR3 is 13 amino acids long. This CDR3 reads CASSLDSGYGYTF. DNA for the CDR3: TGTGCCAGCAGCTTGGATAGCGGCTATGGCTACACCTTC.

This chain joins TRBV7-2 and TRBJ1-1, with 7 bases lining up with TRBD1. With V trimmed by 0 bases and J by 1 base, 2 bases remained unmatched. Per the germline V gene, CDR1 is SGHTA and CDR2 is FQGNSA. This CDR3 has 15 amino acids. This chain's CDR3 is CASSLAPGGNTEAFF. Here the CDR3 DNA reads TGTGCCAGCAGCTTAGCCCCAGGGGGGAACACTGAAGCTTTCTTT.

CDR3 residues: CASSQTRGYAYEQYF. For the CDR3, the DNA is TGCGCCAGCAGCCAAACCAGGGGGTATGCCTACGAGCAGTACTTC. The chain joins TRBV4-3 to TRBJ2-7, with TRBD1 identical over 7 bases. Trimming at V came to 2 bases and at J to 2 bases, leaving 6 bases not matched to a gene. CDR1 is LGHNA, CDR2 YSLEER, per germline. The CDR3 spans 15 residues.

In DNA form, the CDR3 reads TGTGCCAGCAGTGTGACAGGGGATGAGCAGTTCTTC. This sequence encodes CASSVTGDEQFF. The rearrangement joins TRBV6-1 to TRBJ2-1, with TRBD1 matching 8 bases. V lost 4 bases, J lost 8 bases, and 1 base stayed unmatched. Germline CDR1 is MNHNS and CDR2 is SASEGT. The CDR3 runs 12 residues.

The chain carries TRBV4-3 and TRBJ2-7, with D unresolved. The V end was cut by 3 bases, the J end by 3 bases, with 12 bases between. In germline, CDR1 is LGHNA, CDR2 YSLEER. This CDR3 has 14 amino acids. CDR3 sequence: CASSHAINGYEQYF. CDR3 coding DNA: TGCGCCAGCAGCCACGCCATTAACGGCTACGAGCAGTACTTC.

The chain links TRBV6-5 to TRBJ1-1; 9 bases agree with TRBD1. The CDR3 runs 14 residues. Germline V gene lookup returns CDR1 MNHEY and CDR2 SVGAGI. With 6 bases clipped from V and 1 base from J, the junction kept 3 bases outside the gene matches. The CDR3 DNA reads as TGTGCCAGCAGACAACAGGGGGCGAACACTGAAGCTTTCTTT. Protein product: CASRQQGANTEAFF.

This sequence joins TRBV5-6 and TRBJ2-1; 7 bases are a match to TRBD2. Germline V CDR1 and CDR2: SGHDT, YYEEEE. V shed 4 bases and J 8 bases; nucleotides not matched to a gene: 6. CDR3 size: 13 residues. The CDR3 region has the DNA TGTGCCAGCAGCCTGAGGGAGGGCGATGAGCAGTTCTTC. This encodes CASSLREGDEQFF.

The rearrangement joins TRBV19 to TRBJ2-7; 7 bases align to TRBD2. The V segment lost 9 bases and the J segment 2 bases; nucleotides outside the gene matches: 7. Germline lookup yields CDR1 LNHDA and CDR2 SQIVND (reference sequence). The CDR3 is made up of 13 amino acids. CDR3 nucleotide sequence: TGTGCCAGCGCAAGCGGGATTGCCTACGAGCAGTACTTC. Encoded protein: CASASGIAYEQYF.

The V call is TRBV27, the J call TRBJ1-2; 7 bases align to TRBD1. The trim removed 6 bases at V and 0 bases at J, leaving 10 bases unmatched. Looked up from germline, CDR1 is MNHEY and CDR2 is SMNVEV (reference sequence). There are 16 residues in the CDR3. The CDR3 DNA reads TGTGCCAGCAGATCGTCCAGGGGGGCGGCTAACTATGGCTACACCTTC. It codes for CASRSSRGAANYGYTF.

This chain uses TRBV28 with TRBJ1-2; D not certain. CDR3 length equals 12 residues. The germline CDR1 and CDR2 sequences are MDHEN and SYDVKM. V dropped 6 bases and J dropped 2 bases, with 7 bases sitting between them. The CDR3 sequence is CASSQSNYGYTF. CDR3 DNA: TGTGCCAGCAGCCAATCCAACTATGGCTACACCTTC.

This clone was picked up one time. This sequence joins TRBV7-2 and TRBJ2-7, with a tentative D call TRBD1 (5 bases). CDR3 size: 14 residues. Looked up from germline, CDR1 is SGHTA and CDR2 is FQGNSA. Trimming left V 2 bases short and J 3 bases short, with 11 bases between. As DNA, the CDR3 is TGTGCCAGCAGCTTATTAGACAGATACTACGAGCAGTACTTC. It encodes CASSLLDRYYEQYF.

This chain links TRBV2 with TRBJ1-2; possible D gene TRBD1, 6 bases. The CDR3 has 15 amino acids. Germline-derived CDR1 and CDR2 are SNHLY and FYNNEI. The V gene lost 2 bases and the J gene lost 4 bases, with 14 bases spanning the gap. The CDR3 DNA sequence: TGTGCCAGCAGTGAACCGGCAGGGGTGGGCTATGGCTACACCTTC. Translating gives CASSEPAGVGYGYTF.

The CDR3: CASSLLLLSEQYF. The CDR3 nucleotides are TGCGCCAGCAGCTTGTTGCTTCTTAGCGAGCAGTACTTC. The V call is TRBV5-1, the J call TRBJ2-7; D is uncertain. The V end was cut by 1 base, the J end by 6 bases, with 11 bases between. There are 13 residues in the CDR3. The germline V gene encodes CDR1 SGHRS and CDR2 YFSETQ.

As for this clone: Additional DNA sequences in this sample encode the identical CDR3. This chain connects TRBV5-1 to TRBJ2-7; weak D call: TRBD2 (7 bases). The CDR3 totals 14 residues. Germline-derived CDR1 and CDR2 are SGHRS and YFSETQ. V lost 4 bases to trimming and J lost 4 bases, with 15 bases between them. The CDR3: CASSVTGGSYEQYF. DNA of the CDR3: TGCGCCAGCAGCGTGACGGGGGGCTCGTACGAGCAGTACTTC.

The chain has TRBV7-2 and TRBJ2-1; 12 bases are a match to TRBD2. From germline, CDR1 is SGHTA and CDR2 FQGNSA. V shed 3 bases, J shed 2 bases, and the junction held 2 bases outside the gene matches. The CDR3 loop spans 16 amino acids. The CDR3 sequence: CASSFRTSGAYNEQFF. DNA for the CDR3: TGTGCCAGCAGCTTTAGGACTAGCGGGGCCTACAATGAGCAGTTCTTC.

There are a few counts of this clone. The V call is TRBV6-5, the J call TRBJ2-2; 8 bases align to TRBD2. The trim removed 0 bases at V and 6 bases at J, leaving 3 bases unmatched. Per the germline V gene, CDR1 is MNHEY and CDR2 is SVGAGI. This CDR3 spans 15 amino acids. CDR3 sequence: CASSYSGLVAGELFF. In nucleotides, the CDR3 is TGTGCCAGCAGTTACTCGGGACTAGTAGCCGGGGAGCTGTTTTTT.

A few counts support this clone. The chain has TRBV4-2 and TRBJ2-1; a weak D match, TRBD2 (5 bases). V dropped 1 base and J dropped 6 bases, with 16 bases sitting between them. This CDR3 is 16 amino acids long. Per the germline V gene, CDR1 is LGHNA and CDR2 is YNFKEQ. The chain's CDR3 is CASSQGDLAVINEQFF. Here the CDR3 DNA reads TGTGCCAGCAGCCAAGGAGATCTAGCCGTGATCAATGAGCAGTTCTTC.

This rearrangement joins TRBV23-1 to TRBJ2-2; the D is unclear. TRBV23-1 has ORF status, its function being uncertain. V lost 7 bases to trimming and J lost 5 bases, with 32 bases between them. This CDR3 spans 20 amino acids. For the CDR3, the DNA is TGCGCCAGCATCCGTACCTTGAGTGAGTGGCCTAGATCGGTTACCGGGGAGCTGTTTTTT. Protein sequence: CASIRTLSEWPRSVTGELFF.

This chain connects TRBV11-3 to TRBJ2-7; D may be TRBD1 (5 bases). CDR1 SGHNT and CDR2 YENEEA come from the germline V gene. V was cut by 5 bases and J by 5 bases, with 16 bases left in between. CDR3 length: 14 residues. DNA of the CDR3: TGTGCCAGCAGCCCAACCTCAGGGCACAACGAGCAGTACTTC. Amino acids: CASSPTSGHNEQYF.

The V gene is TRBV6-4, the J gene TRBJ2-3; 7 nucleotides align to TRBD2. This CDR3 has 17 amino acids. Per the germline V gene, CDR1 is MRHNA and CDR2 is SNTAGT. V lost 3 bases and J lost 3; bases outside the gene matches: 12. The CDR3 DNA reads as TGTGCCAGCAGTGAGGGCGCGGGGGACCGTCGGACAGATACGCAGTATTTT. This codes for CASSEGAGDRRTDTQYF.

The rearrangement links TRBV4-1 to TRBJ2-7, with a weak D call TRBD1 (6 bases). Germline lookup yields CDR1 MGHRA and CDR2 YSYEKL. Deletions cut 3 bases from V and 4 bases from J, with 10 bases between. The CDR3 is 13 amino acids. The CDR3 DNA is TGCGCCAGCAGCCAGCATCAGGGGTACGAGCAGTACTTC. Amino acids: CASSQHQGYEQYF.

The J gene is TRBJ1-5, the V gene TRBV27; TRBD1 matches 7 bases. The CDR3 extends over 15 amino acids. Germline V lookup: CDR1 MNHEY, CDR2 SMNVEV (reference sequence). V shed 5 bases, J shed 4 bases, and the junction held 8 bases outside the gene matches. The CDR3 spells CASSLLSDRNQPQHF. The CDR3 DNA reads TGTGCCAGCAGTCTCTTATCGGACAGGAATCAGCCCCAGCATTTT.